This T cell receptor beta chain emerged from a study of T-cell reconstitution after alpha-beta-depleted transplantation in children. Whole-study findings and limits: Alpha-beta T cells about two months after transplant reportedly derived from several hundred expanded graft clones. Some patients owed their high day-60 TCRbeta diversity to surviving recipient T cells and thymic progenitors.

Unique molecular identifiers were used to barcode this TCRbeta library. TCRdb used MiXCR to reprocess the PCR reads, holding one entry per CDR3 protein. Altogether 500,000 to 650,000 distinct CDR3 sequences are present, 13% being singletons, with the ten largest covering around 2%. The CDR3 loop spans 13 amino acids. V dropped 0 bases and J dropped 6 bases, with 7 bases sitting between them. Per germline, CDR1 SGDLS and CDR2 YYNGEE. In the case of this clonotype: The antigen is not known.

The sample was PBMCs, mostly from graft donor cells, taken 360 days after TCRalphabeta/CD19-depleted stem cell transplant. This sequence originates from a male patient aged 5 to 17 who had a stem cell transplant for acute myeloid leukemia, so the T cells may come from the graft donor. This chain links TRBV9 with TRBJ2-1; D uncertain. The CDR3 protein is CASSVAGPNEQFF. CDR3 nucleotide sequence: TGTGCCAGCAGCGTAGCAGGTCCCAATGAGCAGTTCTTC. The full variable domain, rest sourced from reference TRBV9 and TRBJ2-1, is DSGVTQTPKHLITATGQRVTLRCSPRSGDLSVYWYQQSLDQGLQFLIQYYNGEERAKGNILERFSAQQFPDLHSELNLSSLELGDSALYFCASSVAGPNEQFFGPGTRLTVL.